This entry features one T cell receptor (beta chain) sequence. Its cognate antigen has yet to be identified. No base qualities exist here, and no much larger clone lies one base off it. These data come from a study of beta chain features in type 1 diabetes (dated by TCRdb to the late 2010s). A note on the overall study: Mean age, gender distribution, total cell number and subset yield were not different between patients and healthy donors. A total of approximately 99,000,000 sorted cells were examined across all samples, and RNA yield correlated strongly with the number of cells per subset. In the study, TCRB repertoires of sorted circulating CD4+ T cell subsets from recently diagnosed type 1 diabetes patients were compared with those of matched healthy donors. Naive and central memory subsets were obtained from all 30 or so donors, but regulatory and stem cell-like memory subsets were isolated from only 8 patients and roughly eight healthy donors. Study-level results and caveats: Sequencing cDNA rather than genomic DNA could over-represent highly expressing activated cells, although activation and CD3 levels did not differ between groups. At VDJ recombination sites, patients with type 1 diabetes made fewer insertions and deleted more nucleotides, a pattern implying thymic rearrangement abnormalities. Type 1 diabetes patients showed a moderate but significant shortening of TCRB CDR3 length in all four CD4+ subsets. Because small numbers of individuals were included in the HLA sub-analyses, any influence of HLA type on TCRB rearrangement was left unresolved. Shorter templates might be favored by PCR, yet because patient and control samples were amplified and corrected together, any such skew would affect both groups equally. Naive, central memory and regulatory TCRB repertoires appeared more similar among patients than among healthy donors.

The germline V gene encodes CDR1 SGHRS and CDR2 YFSETQ. From V the trimming removes 3 bases and from J it removes 4 bases, while the gene matches leave 4 bases of the junction unaccounted for. The CDR3, from cysteine to phenylalanine, totals 15 residues. Only CDR3 DNA is held: 45 bases, read in frame from base 1. The High Capacity cDNA Reverse Transcription Kit was used to reverse transcribe all of the isolated RNA, meaning that expressed TCRB transcripts were what got sequenced. Naive, central memory and regulatory T cell samples underwent deep immunoSEQ sequencing, averaging about 3.57 million total reads per sample. After sorted cells were lysed in RLT buffer, RNA was extracted with DNase-treated RNeasy Micro or Mini kits, with the choice depending on cell number. To prevent cross-contamination, each cell subset was processed individually, whereas patient and healthy donor samples were processed jointly. The immunoSEQ multiplex PCR was used to amplify TCRB sequences from cDNA, yielding 87-bp fragments that span the CDR3 region. The amplicons were sequenced using the Illumina HiSeq platform. The paper's processing steps were these. Synthetic template baselines were used to correct PCR bias computationally, reads within Hamming distance 2 were collapsed together, and singletons that could not be merged were discarded. Reads were aligned against IMGT to assign V, D and J genes, CDR3 length and insertions or deletions at six rearrangement sites. Clonotype counts were normalized to sorted cell number within each subset before computing true diversity and Gini coefficients with the tcR R package. Repertoire sharing was quantified using the overlap coefficient calculated on TCRB nucleotide sequences. Out-of-frame TCRB sequences from naive cells were analyzed as a proxy for the pre-selection repertoire. TCRdb provides this immuneACCESS table in a form limited to in-frame rearrangements. Some clones are lacking; in checked studies, under half of them reflect an unresolved V gene, and why the rest are absent is not known. D and trimming were read from the DNA, whereas the V and J calls and clone size are those reported in that table. This sample is represented by some 660,000 clones; over 12% of them were singletons. The ten largest clones capture just under 0.04% of the sample.

A single peripheral blood draw of 90 to 150 mL on average was collected from each donor into heparinised tubes. A BD FACSAria II and a panel including CD45RO, CCR7, CD25, CD127, CD95 and CD27 were used to sort naive, central memory, regulatory and stem cell-like memory CD4+ T cells. Every sorted population had a purity above 98%. Right away, PBMCs were isolated by Lymphoprep density gradient centrifugation and were stained directly, with no culture step. Samples were stained and sorted in pairs, with one healthy donor and one patient per experiment, so that batch effects were minimized. Sequences were obtained from naive CD4+ T cells from blood. According to the study, the label for this sample's cell subset or site signals: true naive CD4+ T cells. The chain links TRBV5-1 with TRBJ2-1, with TRBD2 identical over 10 junction bases. This clonotype originated in a man between 18 and 35 years old with type 1 diabetes. The CDR3 reads CASSSSGSTYNEQFF. The DNA sequence is TGCGCCAGCAGCTCTAGCGGGAGTACATACAATGAGCAGTTCTTC.